This is a list of T cell receptor beta chains from one sample in a study of shared T cell receptors in the human thymus. Repertoires were generated with immunoSEQ multiplex PCR, while TCRdb's copy carries only in-frame clones and drops some. The sample shows 500,000 to 850,000 clones, more than 75% of them seen only once. These data are also associated with another study on human thymus T cells.

The sequenced material came from thymocytes. The source is a boy younger than two with a congenital heart defect. The CDR3 runs from the conserved cysteine through the conserved F or W. Fields, in order: CDR3 DNA, CDR3 protein, clone size, V gene, J gene, D gene. The D gene is left open where the match is weak. Clone size is stated in some rows and not others, as once, few, many or a class when expanded.

TGCGCCAGCAGCCAAGATGGTTTCGGCAGGGGCTACTACAATGAGCAGTTCTTC	CASSQDGFGRGYYNEQFF	NA	TRBV4-3	TRBJ2-1	NA
TGTGCCAGCAGCTTGGGGGGGGAACGTTCCTATGGCTACACCTTC	CASSLGGERSYGYTF	NA	TRBV5-6	TRBJ1-2	NA
TGTGCCAGCAGCCTGATCCGGGACAACGCTACTGAAAAACTGTTTTTT	CASSLIRDNATEKLFF	NA	TRBV27	TRBJ1-4	NA
TGTGCCAGCAGTTACGGGCCCTTTGACACTGAAGCTTTCTTT	CASSYGPFDTEAFF	once	TRBV6-5	TRBJ1-1	NA
TGTGCCAGCAGCTTAGACGCAGGACATGATGAGCAGTTCTTC	CASSLDAGHDEQFF	NA	TRBV11-2	TRBJ2-1	NA
TGTGCCAGCAGCCAAGTTGGCAGGCGCTCTGGAAACACCATATATTTT	CASSQVGRRSGNTIYF	once	TRBV14	TRBJ1-3	NA
TGCGCCAGCAGCTTGGAGGGGTACAGGGTGGCCTCTGGGGCCAACGTCCTGACTTTC	CASSLEGYRVASGANVLTF	NA	TRBV5-1	TRBJ2-6	NA
TGTGCCAGCAGCCCTATGGGACAGGCTCTCGATCAGCCCCAGCATTTT	CASSPMGQALDQPQHF	NA	TRBV7-9	TRBJ1-5	TRBD1
TGTGCCAGCAGTGCAGACAATGAGCAGTTCTTC	CASSADNEQFF	NA	TRBV9	TRBJ2-1	NA
TGCGCCAGCAGCCAGATTAAAGACAGGGGGAACACTGAAGCTTTCTTT	CASSQIKDRGNTEAFF	NA	TRBV4-3	TRBJ1-1	TRBD1
TGTGCCAGTAGGAGACATGAAAATGAAAAACTGTTTTTT	CASRRHENEKLFF	NA	TRBV19	TRBJ1-4	NA
TGTGCCAGTAGTTCCCGTCAGGGCCACACCGGGGAGCTGTTTTTT	CASSSRQGHTGELFF	NA	TRBV19	TRBJ2-2	NA
TGTGCCAGCAGCCTGAGGGAGGGGACCGGGGAGCTGTTTTTT	CASSLREGTGELFF	NA	TRBV7-7	TRBJ2-2	TRBD2
TGTGCCGTCCGGGGACAGGGGAACTACGAGCAGTACTTC	CAVRGQGNYEQYF	NA	TRBV2	TRBJ2-7	TRBD1
TGTGCCAGCAGCCGATTGTTTAGGCGGGACAGGACATACGAGCAGTACTTC	CASSRLFRRDRTYEQYF	NA	TRBV28	TRBJ2-7	TRBD1
TGTGCCTTACCCCAAGGCGGCCTCAATAGCTCCTACAATGAGCAGTTCTTC	CALPQGGLNSSYNEQFF	NA	TRBV30	TRBJ2-1	NA
TGCGCCAGCAGCCAAGCACAATCCGGGGAGCTGTTTTTT	CASSQAQSGELFF	NA	TRBV4-3	TRBJ2-2	NA
TGTGCCAGCAGCTTCCGGCGGGAGGGCCTCCCCGAGCAGTACTTC	CASSFRREGLPEQYF	NA	TRBV5-6	TRBJ2-7	TRBD2
TGTGCCAGCAGTGATGTGCGGACAACTGGAAACACCATATATTTT	CASSDVRTTGNTIYF	NA	TRBV6-1	TRBJ1-3	NA
TGTGCCAGCAGTGGCCTACAGGGGGGATCTGGAAACACCATATATTTT	CASSGLQGGSGNTIYF	NA	TRBV6-1	TRBJ1-3	TRBD1
TGCGCCAGCAGCCAAGGAGGGCTTCGGCGGGGCTCCTACAATGAGCAGTTCTTC	CASSQGGLRRGSYNEQFF	once	TRBV4-3	TRBJ2-1	NA
TGCGCCAGCAGAGCAGGACTACCTACAACCCTGAACACCGGGGAGCTGTTTTTT	CASRAGLPTTLNTGELFF	NA	TRBV5-1	TRBJ2-2	NA
TGTGCCAGCAGCCAAGAAGCTCAGGGGGTTTACTATGGCTACACCTTC	CASSQEAQGVYYGYTF	NA	TRBV7-9	TRBJ1-2	TRBD1
TGCGCCAGCAGCCAAGTACCGGGTAAGGAGTTCTTC	CASSQVPGKEFF	NA	TRBV4-3	TRBJ2-1	NA
TGCGCCAGCAGCTTGGTTAGGACTCGTGGCGAGCAGTATTTT	CASSLVRTRGEQYF	NA	TRBV5-1	TRBJ2-3	NA
TGTGCCAGCAGCTTAGCGAGGCGGAACAGGGCGCCGTTGAACACCGGGGAGCTGTTTTTT	CASSLARRNRAPLNTGELFF	NA	TRBV7-8	TRBJ2-2	NA
TGTGCCAGCAGTTACGCGCAGCGAGCGGGGCAGCCCCAGCATTTT	CASSYAQRAGQPQHF	NA	TRBV6-6	TRBJ1-5	NA